This entry describes one TCR beta chain. Its target is not known. These data originate in a study of OX40 agonist ivuxolimab in advanced cancers. Study-level results: The average count of expanded clones was higher among CD8+ T cells than among CD4+. Low normalized T-cell clonal expansion also characterized some of the nonresponders.

Repertoires were generated with immunoSEQ multiplex PCR, while TCRdb's copy carries only in-frame clones and drops some. The table has more than 75,000 clones, about 88% seen once. Germline CDR1 and CDR2: SGHAT and FQNNGV. Trimming pared 2 bases from V and 2 bases from J, leaving 12 bases between. The CDR3 length is 15 residues. V usage is TRBV11-2 and J usage is TRBJ2-5; tentative D call: TRBD1 (6 bases). The sequence was collected from an adult with an advanced solid tumor such as melanoma, head and neck, liver or kidney cancer. The specimen comprised CD4+ or CD8+ T cells sorted from blood, sampled in a trial of the OX40 agonist ivuxolimab. DNA of the CDR3: TGTGCCAGCAGCTTAAACAGGGCCCCGCAAGAGACCCAGTACTTC. Translated, it gives CASSLNRAPQETQYF.